Shown below are 31 T cell receptor beta chains from a single sample sequenced in a study of response to subunit inactivated influenza vaccine. One entry per CDR3 protein results from TCRdb running MiXCR on the RT-PCR reads. The table includes approximately 700,000 distinct CDR3 sequences, more than 11% detected once. The source was PBMCs from blood, collected roughly 15 days before vaccination. Receptors originate from a man aged 50 or older who received an inactivated influenza vaccine.

The J gene is TRBJ2-3, the V gene TRBV5-1; D unclear. Germline V gene data show CDR1 as SGHRS and CDR2 as YFSETQ. The CDR3 is 15 amino acids. V was trimmed by 2 bases and J by 4 bases, leaving 14 bases between them. CDR3 coding DNA: TGCGCCAGCAGCTTTCTAACCATTCTCGCAGATACGCAGTATTTT. Translating it yields CASSFLTILADTQYF.

This clonotype has more than one count but fewer than ten. The genes are TRBV5-1 and TRBJ2-7; the D gene is possibly TRBD1 (6 bases). Germline V gives CDR1 SGHRS, CDR2 YFSETQ. With 9 bases removed from V and 2 bases from J, the gap between germline ends came to 21 bases. The CDR3 consists of 15 residues. The CDR3 spells CATRSGTPDTYEQYF. The CDR3 DNA follows: TGCGCCACCCGGAGTGGGACACCGGATACCTACGAGCAGTACTTC.

The chain recombines TRBV7-2 with TRBJ2-7, with D perhaps given as TRBD1 or TRBD2 (6 bases each). The CDR3 contains 14 residues. Trimming left V 5 bases short and J 1 base short, with 12 bases between. The germline V gene has CDR1 SGHTA and CDR2 FQGNSA. The CDR3 bases are TGTGCCAGCAGCCACGGGGGCAAATCCTACGAGCAGTACTTC. Translated, it gives CASSHGGKSYEQYF.

This clonotype was recorded a few times. The chain combines TRBV29-1 with TRBJ1-1; D is perhaps TRBD1 (6 bases). Germline V lookup: CDR1 SQVTM, CDR2 ANQGSEA. The V and J ends lost 5 bases and 2 bases respectively, with 12 bases between them. The CDR3 runs 13 residues. CDR3 loop: CSVQGHLNTEAFF. Here the CDR3 DNA reads TGCAGCGTTCAGGGACACCTAAACACTGAAGCTTTCTTT. Using reference TRBV29-1 and TRBJ1-1 for the parts outside the CDR3, the full variable domain is SAVISQKPSRDICQRGTSLTIQCQVDSQVTMMFWYRQQPGQSLTLIATANQGSEATYESGFVIDKFPISRPNLTFSTLTVSNMSPEDSSIYLCSVQGHLNTEAFFGQGTRLTVV.

This clonotype was recorded at least ten times. This chain links TRBV4-1 with TRBJ1-2; 7 bases are a match to TRBD1. Germline V gives CDR1 MGHRA, CDR2 YSYEKL. The CDR3 contains 14 residues. Unmatched junction bases numbered 10, after V lost 2 bases and J lost 10 bases. The CDR3 here is CASSQSEWTGDYTF. CDR3 nucleotides: TGCGCCAGCAGCCAATCAGAGTGGACAGGCGACTACACCTTC.

This chain links TRBV12-3 or TRBV12-4 with TRBJ2-1; 7 bases match TRBD2. The CDR3 totals 12 residues. Trimming cost V 8 bases and J 7 bases; bases outside gene matches: 5. Here the CDR3 DNA reads TGTGCCAGCGGGGGGGACCAAAATGAGCAGTTCTTC. This encodes CASGGDQNEQFF.

The chain carries TRBV6-5 and TRBJ2-2, with unresolved D. Germline V CDR1 and CDR2: MNHEY, SVGAGI. The CDR3 consists of 16 residues. Trimming left V 2 bases short and J 0 bases short, with 10 bases between. The DNA of the CDR3 is TGTGCCAGCAGTTACCGGCAGCTCGCGAACACCGGGGAGCTGTTTTTT. This sequence encodes CASSYRQLANTGELFF.

This clonotype has just a few counts. J is TRBJ2-1 and V is TRBV7-9; 8 positions match TRBD2. Germline loops: CDR1 SEHNR, CDR2 FQNEAQ (reference sequence). The CDR3 has 14 amino acids. After removal of 6 bases from V and 9 bases from J, the junction contained 10 bases not matched to a gene. The CDR3 DNA follows: TGTGCCAGCAGTTTCACCCCAGCGGGAGCTGAGCAGTTCTTC. Protein product: CASSFTPAGAEQFF.

The chain employs TRBV12-3 or TRBV12-4 and TRBJ2-7; a possible D gene is TRBD2 (5 bases). V lost 3 bases and J 4 bases, leaving 13 bases between the germline ends. The CDR3 runs to 14 residues. CDR3 amino acids: CASSFGSAGYEQYF. As DNA, the CDR3 is TGTGCCAGCAGTTTTGGTTCTGCGGGTTACGAGCAGTACTTC.

In this sample, this clonotype turned up a few times. The V call is TRBV6-2 or TRBV6-3, the J call TRBJ2-1; 7 bases align to TRBD2. V gave up 0 bases and J gave up 8 bases; unmatched junction bases: 10. Germline V gives CDR1 MNHEY, CDR2 SVGEGT. This CDR3 contains 16 residues. The CDR3 region is CASSYSLREIGDEQFF. The CDR3 bases are TGTGCCAGCAGTTACTCGCTGCGGGAGATAGGGGATGAGCAGTTCTTC.

This clonotype has a handful of counts. The chain links TRBV6-2 or TRBV6-3 to TRBJ1-2; D is possibly TRBD1 (5 bases). Trimming removed 0 bases at V and 5 bases at J, with 13 bases between. The germline V gene encodes CDR1 MNHEY and CDR2 SVGEGT. The CDR3 has 15 amino acids. In DNA form, the CDR3 reads TGTGCCAGCAGTTACTCACCCGGTCAGGGTTATGGCTACACCTTC. Translated, it gives CASSYSPGQGYGYTF.

A remark on this clonotype: One base away lies a much larger clone, so this may be a sequencing read error. The chain links TRBV12-3 or TRBV12-4 to TRBJ2-5; D is perhaps TRBD1 (6 bases). There are 12 residues in the CDR3. Trimming pared 5 bases from V and 7 bases from J, leaving 11 bases between. The CDR3 nucleotides are TGTGCCAGCAGTATGGGCAGGGGGACCCAGTACTTC. This codes for CASSMGRGTQYF.

Many counts were recorded for this clonotype. The rearrangement links TRBV5-1 to TRBJ2-5, with D possibly being TRBD2 (5 bases). Germline CDR1 and CDR2: SGHRS and YFSETQ. V gave up 4 bases and J gave up 3 bases, with 16 bases separating them. CDR3 length: 15 amino acids. CDR3 in amino acids: CASSPARGREETQYF. The CDR3 DNA reads as TGCGCCAGCAGCCCCGCACGGGGAAGGGAAGAGACCCAGTACTTC.

This chain links TRBV10-3 with TRBJ2-7; D might be TRBD2 (6 bases). From germline, CDR1 is ENHRY and CDR2 SYGVKD. The CDR3 contains 11 residues. V was trimmed by 11 bases and J by 4 bases, leaving 12 bases between them. DNA for the CDR3: TGTGCCGCCACTGCGGGGTACGAGCAGTACTTC. Translating gives CAATAGYEQYF.

The sample holds a few counts of this clonotype. The CDR3 is CSAREGGAWSDTQYF. Here the CDR3 DNA reads TGCAGTGCTAGAGAAGGGGGGGCCTGGTCAGATACGCAGTATTTT. The chain joins TRBV20-1 to TRBJ2-3, with a possible D match to TRBD2 (7 bases). The germline V gene encodes CDR1 DFQATT and CDR2 SNEGSKA (reference sequence). The V end lost 0 bases, the J end lost 4 bases, and 14 bases lay between the germline ends. The CDR3 is 15 residues long.

The chain couples TRBV7-8 to TRBJ1-1, with D possibly being TRBD1 (6 bases). With 4 bases removed from V and 0 bases from J, the gap between germline ends came to 12 bases. Germline assignment: CDR1 SGHVS and CDR2 FQNEAQ. The CDR3 is made up of 15 amino acids. CDR3 in amino acids: CASSSVTGMNTEAFF. The CDR3 coding sequence is TGTGCCAGCAGCTCGGTCACAGGGATGAACACTGAAGCTTTCTTT.

This clonotype was seen more than once but under ten times. The rearrangement joins TRBV28 to TRBJ1-1; no clear D gene. Per germline, CDR1 MDHEN and CDR2 SYDVKM. The CDR3 is 13 amino acids. V was cut by 1 base and J by 7 bases, with 10 bases left in between. The CDR3 DNA reads TGTGCCAGCAGTTTATTCTCGAAGGGTGAAGCTTTCTTT. Protein: CASSLFSKGEAFF.

The chain links TRBV5-1 to TRBJ2-7; D is ambiguous. V dropped 0 bases and J dropped 7 bases, with 17 bases sitting between them. CDR1 is SGHRS and CDR2 is YFSETQ in the germline V gene. This CDR3 has 15 amino acids. CDR3: CASSLALASGMEQYF. In DNA form, the CDR3 reads TGCGCCAGCAGCTTGGCTCTGGCATCTGGAATGGAGCAGTACTTC. Complete variable domain (other parts from reference TRBV5-1 and TRBJ2-7): KAGVTQTPRYLIKTRGQQVTLSCSPISGHRSVSWYQQTPGQGLQFLFEYFSETQRNKGNFPGRFSGRQFSNSRSEMNVSTLELGDSALYLCASSLALASGMEQYFGPGTRLTVT.

The chain is built from TRBV6-2 or TRBV6-3 and TRBJ1-4; no definite D call. The V gene's germline CDR1 is MNHEY and CDR2 SVGEGT. CDR3 size: 12 residues. V lost 5 bases and J lost 14, with 15 bases in between. The CDR3 bases are TGTGCCAGCAGTAAAGAAGCGTGGAGGCTGTTTTTT. Protein sequence: CASSKEAWRLFF.

The rearrangement links TRBV10-2 to TRBJ2-7; TRBD2 matches 11 bases. The CDR3 runs 18 residues. Germline V gene data show CDR1 as WSHSY and CDR2 as SAAADI. Trimming at V came to 3 bases and at J to 4 bases, leaving 14 bases not matched to a gene. This CDR3 is CASSDRLVAGGLKYEQYF. The CDR3 coding sequence is TGCGCCAGCAGTGACCGATTGGTAGCGGGGGGGCTTAAGTACGAGCAGTACTTC.

CDR3 sequence reads: CASSFSNPGQGSYEQYF. The CDR3 region has the DNA TGTGCCAGCAGTTTCTCGAACCCGGGACAGGGCTCCTACGAGCAGTACTTC. This chain connects TRBV6-9 to TRBJ2-7; 9 positions match TRBD1. The germline V gene has CDR1 MNHGY and CDR2 SVAAGI. The CDR3 extends over 17 amino acids. V shed 4 bases and J 0 bases; nucleotides not matched to a gene: 10.

The table lists this clonotype with a few counts. The J gene is TRBJ2-1, the V gene TRBV5-8; no clear D. CDR1 and CDR2 from the germline V gene are SGHTS and YDEGEE. The CDR3 is 12 residues long. Between the trimmed V and J ends, which lost 1 base and 8 bases, there was a span of 7 bases. The CDR3 coding sequence is TGTGCCAGCAGCTTGAGTTGGTATGAGCAGTTCTTC. It is translated as CASSLSWYEQFF.

This clonotype was seen a handful of times. The genes are TRBV6-1 and TRBJ2-3; 9 nucleotides align to TRBD2. In germline, CDR1 is MNHNS, CDR2 SASEGT. V lost 8 bases and J lost 1; bases outside the gene matches: 7. The CDR3 extends over 15 amino acids. CDR3 region: CASSMGLAGTDTQYF. CDR3 nucleotides: TGTGCCAGCTCAATGGGACTAGCAGGCACAGATACGCAGTATTTT.

This clonotype occurred many times. The chain recombines TRBV3-1 with TRBJ2-1; TRBD2 agrees at 13 bases. V lost 4 bases and J lost 6; bases outside the gene matches: 6. The CDR3 covers 16 residues. CDR1 LGHDT and CDR2 YNNKEL come from the germline V gene (reference sequence). CDR3 coding DNA: TGTGCCAGCAGCCCGGGACTAGCGGGATGGGGCAATGAGCAGTTCTTC. Translating it yields CASSPGLAGWGNEQFF.

The rearrangement joins TRBV6-5 to TRBJ2-7; 7 nucleotides match TRBD1. The CDR3 totals 12 residues. J gave up 6 bases and V 8 bases, and 7 bases lay outside the gene matches. Germline loops: CDR1 MNHEY, CDR2 SVGAGI. DNA of the CDR3: TGTGCCAGCTGTGGGGCAGGGGGCGAGCAGTACTTC. Translation gives CASCGAGGEQYF.

The chain is built from TRBV10-2 and TRBJ2-5; possible D gene TRBD2, 6 bases. Trimming removed 7 bases at V and 3 bases at J, with 12 bases between. Germline V lookup: CDR1 WSHSY, CDR2 SAAADI. The CDR3 covers 13 residues. CDR3: CASNPGGKETQYF. CDR3 coding DNA: TGCGCCAGCAACCCTGGAGGGAAAGAGACCCAGTACTTC.

This clonotype was seen at least ten times. J is TRBJ2-3 and V is TRBV12-3 or TRBV12-4; weak D call: TRBD2 (7 bases). CDR3 length equals 15 residues. Between the trimmed V and J ends, which lost 7 bases and 4 bases, there was a span of 18 bases. The CDR3 is CASILGGGGADTQYF. The CDR3 DNA reads as TGTGCCAGCATCCTGGGGGGGGGCGGAGCAGATACGCAGTATTTT.

This clonotype was counted only a few times. The V and J genes are TRBV12-2 and TRBJ2-7. TRBV12-2 corresponds to a pseudogene. The length of the CDR3 is 10 residues. The CDR3 loop reads CASRLGEQYF. The CDR3 DNA follows: TGTGCAAGTAGGTTGGGCGAGCAGTACTTC.

The chain employs TRBV5-1 and TRBJ2-1; TRBD2 agrees at 11 bases. The V gene's germline CDR1 is SGHRS and CDR2 YFSETQ. This CDR3 region has 19 residues. V was clipped by 4 bases and J by 7 bases; unmatched bases: 19. DNA of the CDR3: TGCGCCAGCAGCCCGACCGGCAGGGAAACCGGGACTAGCGGTAATGAGCAGTTCTTC. Protein: CASSPTGRETGTSGNEQFF.

This clonotype came up many times. This sequence joins TRBV6-5 and TRBJ2-3, with TRBD2 identical over 7 bases. This CDR3 is built from 15 residues. The V gene's germline CDR1 is MNHEY and CDR2 SVGAGI. V lost 4 bases, J lost 3 bases, and 7 bases stayed unmatched. The CDR3: CASSSLAAETDTQYF. CDR3 nucleotides: TGTGCCAGCAGTTCCCTAGCGGCGGAAACAGATACGCAGTATTTT.

This clonotype came up a few times. The chain has TRBV12-3 or TRBV12-4 and TRBJ2-5; 8 bases align to TRBD2. After removal of 6 bases from V and 3 bases from J, the junction contained 3 bases not matched to a gene. CDR3 length equals 13 residues. This chain's CDR3 is CASRNSGEETQYF. The DNA for the CDR3 is TGTGCCAGCAGGAATAGCGGGGAAGAGACCCAGTACTTC.